This T cell receptor beta chain comes out of a study of T cell responses to AZD1222 COVID-19 vaccine. The assay was immunoSEQ multiplex PCR, and TCRdb's table has in-frame clones only and misses some. The sample has tens of thousands of clones, 88% seen once. V was pared by 2 bases and J by 5 bases, with 9 bases between. Per the germline V gene, CDR1 is MNHNY and CDR2 is SVGAGI (reference sequence). The CDR3 totals 13 residues. The specimen was peripheral blood, collected on day 0 of AZD1222 vaccination. This receptor was identified in an adult in good health. The chain links TRBV6-6 to TRBJ1-1; TRBD1 might be the D (6 bases). This CDR3 is CASSYPDRTEAFF. The CDR3 DNA reads as TGTGCCAGCAGTTACCCTGACAGGACTGAAGCTTTCTTT.